This TCR beta chain comes out of a study of OX40 agonist ivuxolimab in advanced cancers. The assay was immunoSEQ multiplex PCR, and TCRdb's table has in-frame clones only and misses some. The data contain 42,000 or so clones, approximately 90% of them singletons. The germline V gene has CDR1 MNHNS and CDR2 SASEGT. Trimming took off 4 bases at V and 4 bases at J, with 16 bases between the two ends. The CDR3 contains 15 residues. This TCR came from an adult with an advanced solid tumor such as melanoma, head and neck, liver or kidney cancer. Specimen: CD4+ or CD8+ T cells sorted from blood, collected in a trial of the OX40 agonist ivuxolimab. V gene TRBV6-1 combines with J gene TRBJ1-1, with D possibly TRBD1 on 6 matching bases. The DNA of the CDR3 is TGTGCCAGCAGTGCCCCTTCGAGGGGGTTCACTGAAGCTTTCTTT. This translates into CASSAPSRGFTEAFF.